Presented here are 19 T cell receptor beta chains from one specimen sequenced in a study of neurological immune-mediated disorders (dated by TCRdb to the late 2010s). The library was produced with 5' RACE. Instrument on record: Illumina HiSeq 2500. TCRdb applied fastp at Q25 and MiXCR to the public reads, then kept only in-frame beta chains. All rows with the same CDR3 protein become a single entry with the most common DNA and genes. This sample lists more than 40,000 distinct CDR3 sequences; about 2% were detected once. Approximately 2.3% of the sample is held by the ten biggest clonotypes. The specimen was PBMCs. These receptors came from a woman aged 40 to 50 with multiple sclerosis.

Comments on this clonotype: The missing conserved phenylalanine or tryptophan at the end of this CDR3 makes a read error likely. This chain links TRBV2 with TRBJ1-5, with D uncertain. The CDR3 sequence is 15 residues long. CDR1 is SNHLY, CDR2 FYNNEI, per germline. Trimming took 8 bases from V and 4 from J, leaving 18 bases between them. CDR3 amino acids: CASGRRDGGNQPQHN. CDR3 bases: TGTGCCAGCGGTCGGAGAGATGGAGGTAATCAGCCCCAGCATAAT.

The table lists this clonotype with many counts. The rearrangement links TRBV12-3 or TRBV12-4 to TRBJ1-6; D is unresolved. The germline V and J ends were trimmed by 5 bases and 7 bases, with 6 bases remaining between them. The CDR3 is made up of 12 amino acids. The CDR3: CASSPRNSPLHF. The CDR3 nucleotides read TGTGCCAGCAGTCCCCGGAATTCACCCCTCCACTTT.

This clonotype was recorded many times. The CDR3 loop reads CSARSRTGGDYGYTF. The CDR3 bases are TGCAGTGCTAGATCCCGAACAGGGGGCGACTATGGCTACACCTTC. The V call is TRBV20-1, the J call TRBJ1-2, with 9 bases lining up with TRBD1. With 2 bases clipped from V and 3 bases from J, the junction kept 7 bases outside the gene matches. CDR1 is DFQATT and CDR2 is SNEGSKA in the germline V gene (reference sequence). The CDR3 has 15 amino acids.

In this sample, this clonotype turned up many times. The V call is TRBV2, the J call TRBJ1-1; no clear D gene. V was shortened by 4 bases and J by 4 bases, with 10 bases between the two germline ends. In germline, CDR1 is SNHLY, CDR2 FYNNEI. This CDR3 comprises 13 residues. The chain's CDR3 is CASSGVLVTEAFF. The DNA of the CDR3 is TGTGCCAGCAGTGGGGTCCTGGTCACTGAAGCTTTCTTT. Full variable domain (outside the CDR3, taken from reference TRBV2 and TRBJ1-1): EPEVTQTPSHQVTQMGQEVILRCVPISNHLYFYWYRQILGQKVEFLVSFYNNEISEKSEIFDDQFSVERPDGSNFTLKIRSTKLEDSAMYFCASSGVLVTEAFFGQGTRLTVV.

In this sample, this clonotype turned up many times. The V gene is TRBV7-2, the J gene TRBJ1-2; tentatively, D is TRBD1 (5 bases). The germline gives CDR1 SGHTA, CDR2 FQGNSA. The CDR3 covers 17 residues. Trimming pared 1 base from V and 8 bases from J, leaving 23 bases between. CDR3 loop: CASSLGPPGHGARGYTF. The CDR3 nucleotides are TGTGCCAGCAGCTTAGGTCCCCCCGGTCACGGGGCGAGGGGCTACACCTTC.

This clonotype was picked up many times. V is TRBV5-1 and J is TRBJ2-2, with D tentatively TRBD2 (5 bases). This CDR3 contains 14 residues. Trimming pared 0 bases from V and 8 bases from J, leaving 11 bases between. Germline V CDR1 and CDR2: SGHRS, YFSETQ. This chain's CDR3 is CASSLAAGPGELFF. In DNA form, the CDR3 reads TGCGCCAGCAGCTTGGCCGCGGGTCCTGGGGAGCTGTTTTTT.

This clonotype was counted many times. In DNA, the CDR3 is TGTGCCAGCAGCTTGGGGGCCGGGACCCACAATGAGCAGTTCTTC. Protein: CASSLGAGTHNEQFF. This chain uses TRBV7-7 with TRBJ2-1, with a weak D call TRBD1 (6 bases). V was shortened by 3 bases and J by 5 bases, with 14 bases between the two germline ends. The CDR3 extends over 15 amino acids. Germline assignment: CDR1 SSHAT and CDR2 FNYEAQ (reference sequence). Filled out from reference TRBV7-7 and TRBJ2-1, the complete variable domain reads GAGVSQSPRYKVTKRGQDVTLRCDPISSHATLYWYQQALGQGPEFLTYFNYEAQPDKSGLPSDRFSAERPEGSISTLTIQRTEQRDSAMYRCASSLGAGTHNEQFFGPGTRLTVL.

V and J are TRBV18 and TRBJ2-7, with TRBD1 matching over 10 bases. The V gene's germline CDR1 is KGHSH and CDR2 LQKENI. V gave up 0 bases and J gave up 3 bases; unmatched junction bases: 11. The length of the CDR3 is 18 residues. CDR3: CASSPPSLRQGADYEQYF. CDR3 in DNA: TGTGCCAGCTCACCACCATCCCTTAGACAGGGGGCTGACTACGAGCAGTACTTC.

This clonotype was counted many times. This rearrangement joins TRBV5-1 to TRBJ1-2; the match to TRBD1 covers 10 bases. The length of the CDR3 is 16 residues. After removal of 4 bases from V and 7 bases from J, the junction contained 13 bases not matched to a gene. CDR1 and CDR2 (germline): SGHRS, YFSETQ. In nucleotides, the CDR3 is TGCGCCAGCAGCGGACTCGGGACAGGGGCTAGGGCTGGCTACACCTTC. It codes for CASSGLGTGARAGYTF.

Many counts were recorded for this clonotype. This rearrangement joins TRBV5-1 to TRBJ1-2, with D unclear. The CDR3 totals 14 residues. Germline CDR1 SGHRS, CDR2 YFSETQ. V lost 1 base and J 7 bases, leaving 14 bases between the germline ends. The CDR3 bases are TGCGCCAGCAGCTTGTTCCCAGTGTCAAGTGGCTACACCTTC. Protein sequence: CASSLFPVSSGYTF.

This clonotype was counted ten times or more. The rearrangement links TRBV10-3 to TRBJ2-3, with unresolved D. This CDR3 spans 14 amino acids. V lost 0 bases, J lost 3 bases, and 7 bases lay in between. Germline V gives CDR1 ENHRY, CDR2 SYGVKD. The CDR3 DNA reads TGTGCCATCAGTGAGTCTTCGGTAACAGATACGCAGTATTTT. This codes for CAISESSVTDTQYF.

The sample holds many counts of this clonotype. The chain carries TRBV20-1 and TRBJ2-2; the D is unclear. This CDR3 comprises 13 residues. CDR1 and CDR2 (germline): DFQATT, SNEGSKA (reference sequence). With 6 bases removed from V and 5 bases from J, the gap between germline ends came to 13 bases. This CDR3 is CSARPAATGELFF. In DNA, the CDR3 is TGCAGTGCCCGCCCGGCGGCAACCGGGGAGCTGTTTTTT.

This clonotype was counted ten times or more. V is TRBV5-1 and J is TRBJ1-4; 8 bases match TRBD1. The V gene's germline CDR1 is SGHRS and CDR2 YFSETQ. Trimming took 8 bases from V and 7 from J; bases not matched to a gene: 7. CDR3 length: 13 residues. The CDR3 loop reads CASSTGVREKLFF. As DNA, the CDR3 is TGCGCCAGTTCGACAGGGGTTCGTGAAAAACTGTTTTTT.

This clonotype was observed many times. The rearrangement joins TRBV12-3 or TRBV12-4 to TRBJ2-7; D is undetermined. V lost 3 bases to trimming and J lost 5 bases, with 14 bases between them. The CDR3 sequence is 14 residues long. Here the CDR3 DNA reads TGTGCCAGCAGTTTGGGCGGCGCGTCGGACGAGCAGTACTTC. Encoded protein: CASSLGGASDEQYF.

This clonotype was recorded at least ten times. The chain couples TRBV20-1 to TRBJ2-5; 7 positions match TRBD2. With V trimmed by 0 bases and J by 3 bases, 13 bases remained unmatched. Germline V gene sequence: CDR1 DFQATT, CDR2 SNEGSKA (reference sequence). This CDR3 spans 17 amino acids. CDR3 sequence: CSAREINRYRGEETQYF. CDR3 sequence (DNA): TGCAGTGCTAGAGAGATAAATAGGTACCGGGGGGAAGAGACCCAGTACTTC.

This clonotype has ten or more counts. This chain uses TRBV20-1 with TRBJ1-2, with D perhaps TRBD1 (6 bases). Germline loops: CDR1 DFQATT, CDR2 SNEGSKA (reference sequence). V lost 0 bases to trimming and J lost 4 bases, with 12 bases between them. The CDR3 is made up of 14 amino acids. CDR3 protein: CSARDTGMGYGYTF. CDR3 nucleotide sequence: TGCAGTGCTAGAGATACAGGGATGGGCTATGGCTACACCTTC.

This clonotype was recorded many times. The CDR3 DNA follows: TGCGCCAGCAGCTTGGTTCAGGGTCCCACTGAAGCTTTCTTT. Translating it yields CASSLVQGPTEAFF. J is TRBJ1-1 and V is TRBV5-1; maybe TRBD1 (5 bases). Trimming removed 0 bases from V and 4 bases from J, with 10 bases in between. CDR1 SGHRS and CDR2 YFSETQ come from the germline V gene. CDR3 size: 14 residues. Full variable domain (remainder filled in from reference TRBV5-1 and TRBJ1-1): KAGVTQTPRYLIKTRGQQVTLSCSPISGHRSVSWYQQTPGQGLQFLFEYFSETQRNKGNFPGRFSGRQFSNSRSEMNVSTLELGDSALYLCASSLVQGPTEAFFGQGTRLTVV.

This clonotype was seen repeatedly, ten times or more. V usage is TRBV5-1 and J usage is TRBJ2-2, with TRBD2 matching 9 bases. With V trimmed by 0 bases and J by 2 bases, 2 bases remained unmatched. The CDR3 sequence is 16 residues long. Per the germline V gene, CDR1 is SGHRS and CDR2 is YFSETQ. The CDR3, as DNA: TGCGCCAGCAGCTTGGCAGCGGGGGGAAACACCGGGGAGCTGTTTTTT. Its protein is CASSLAAGGNTGELFF.

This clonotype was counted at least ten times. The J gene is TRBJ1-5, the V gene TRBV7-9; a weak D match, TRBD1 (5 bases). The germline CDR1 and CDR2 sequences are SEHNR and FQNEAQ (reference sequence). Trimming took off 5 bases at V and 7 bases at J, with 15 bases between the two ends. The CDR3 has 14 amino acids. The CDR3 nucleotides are TGTGCCAGCAGCCTATCAGGGTTCGGACAGCCCCAGCATTTT. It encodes CASSLSGFGQPQHF.